The 29 T cell receptor beta chains listed next were all sequenced from one sample in a study of shared clonotypes between healthy human individuals. Positively selected for CCR7, the CD45RO-negative cells used as naive CD8 cells excluded terminally differentiated effector memory CD45RA+ cells. Measured with immunoSEQ multiplex PCR; TCRdb has only the in-frame clones, and not every one. The sample has more than 2 million clones, approximately 95% seen once. Sequencing used naive CD8+ T cells sorted from blood. The receptors derive from a man younger than 35 in good health.

This clone was found once. The chain joins TRBV10-2 to TRBJ2-2; D is perhaps TRBD1 (5 bases). This CDR3 has 14 amino acids. CDR1 WSHSY and CDR2 SAAADI come from the germline V gene. V dropped 9 bases and J dropped 2 bases, with 13 bases sitting between them. CDR3 sequence (DNA): TGCGCCAGGTCCGCGCAGGGAAACACCGGGGAGCTGTTTTTT. The encoded protein is CARSAQGNTGELFF.

This chain joins TRBV7-9 and TRBJ2-3; 11 bases agree with TRBD2. With V trimmed by 1 base and J by 2 bases, 5 bases remained unmatched. The CDR3 runs to 17 residues. Germline V lookup: CDR1 SEHNR, CDR2 FQNEAQ (reference sequence). The CDR3: CASSLDRLAGSTDTQYF. DNA for the CDR3: TGTGCCAGCAGCTTAGACCGACTAGCGGGATCCACAGATACGCAGTATTTT.

This clone was detected once. This CDR3 is CASFRYGPEGDEQFF. The CDR3 region has the DNA TGTGCCAGCTTCCGGTACGGACCTGAGGGCGATGAGCAGTTCTTC. The chain combines TRBV6-6 with TRBJ2-1, with D tentatively TRBD2 (5 bases). Deletions cut 8 bases from V and 8 bases from J, with 22 bases between. CDR3 length equals 15 residues. CDR1 and CDR2 (germline): MNHNY, SVGAGI (reference sequence).

CDR3 loop: CATRRGQADYEQYF. DNA for the CDR3: TGTGCCACTCGCCGGGGGCAAGCCGACTACGAGCAGTACTTC. The V call is TRBV19, the J call TRBJ2-7; TRBD1 or TRBD2 may be the D gene (6 bases each). The germline V and J ends were trimmed by 10 bases and 3 bases, with 19 bases remaining between them. Germline assignment: CDR1 LNHDA and CDR2 SQIVND (reference sequence). The CDR3 is made up of 14 amino acids.

The genes are TRBV9 and TRBJ1-1, with 9 bases identical to TRBD1. With V trimmed by 3 bases and J by 4 bases, 7 bases remained unmatched. The V gene's germline CDR1 is SGDLS and CDR2 YYNGEE. The CDR3 sequence is 15 residues long. As DNA, the CDR3 is TGTGCCAGCAGCGCATGGGGGACAGGGCTCACTGAAGCTTTCTTT. Its translation is CASSAWGTGLTEAFF.

The genes are TRBV28 and TRBJ1-4; no reliable D call. The CDR3 is 14 residues long. The V gene lost 2 bases and the J gene lost 6 bases, with 10 bases spanning the gap. CDR1 and CDR2 from the germline V gene are MDHEN and SYDVKM. The CDR3 loop reads CASSLEGRDEKLFF. DNA for the CDR3: TGTGCCAGCAGTTTAGAGGGTAGGGATGAAAAACTGTTTTTT.

The chain couples TRBV5-6 to TRBJ2-1; D is uncertain. The CDR3 loop spans 12 amino acids. Trimming took 4 bases from V and 8 from J, leaving 10 bases between them. Germline CDR1 is SGHDT and CDR2 is YYEEEE. CDR3 coding DNA: TGTGCCAGCAGCCGTCTACACGATGAGCAGTTCTTC. It codes for CASSRLHDEQFF.

J is TRBJ2-5 and V is TRBV10-3; possibly TRBD2 for D (5 bases). The V and J ends lost 10 bases and 4 bases respectively, with 13 bases between them. The germline V gene encodes CDR1 ENHRY and CDR2 SYGVKD. The CDR3 has 12 residues. In DNA form, the CDR3 reads TGTGCCACCGGACTGGACGGAGAGACCCAGTACTTC. It translates to CATGLDGETQYF.

For this clone: The same CDR3 is also encoded by other DNA sequences in this sample. The chain has TRBV7-9 and TRBJ2-1; the D is unclear. V dropped 3 bases and J dropped 0 bases, with 6 bases sitting between them. Germline-derived CDR1 and CDR2 are SEHNR and FQNEAQ (reference sequence). This CDR3 is 14 amino acids long. Here the CDR3 reads CASSLGSSYNEQFF. DNA of the CDR3: TGTGCCAGCAGCTTGGGAAGCTCCTACAATGAGCAGTTCTTC.

The CDR3 sequence: CAWSTLPGQGSNQPQHF. The CDR3 nucleotides are TGTGCCTGGAGTACCCTCCCCGGACAGGGGAGCAATCAGCCCCAGCATTTT. This chain links TRBV30 with TRBJ1-5; 9 nucleotides match TRBD1. The V gene end was trimmed by 2 bases and the J gene end by 1 base; junction bases not matched to a gene: 9. CDR3 length equals 17 residues. Germline loops: CDR1 GTSNPN, CDR2 SVGIG (reference sequence).

Comments on this clone: Other nucleotide sequences from this sample produce the same CDR3. The rearrangement uses TRBV28 and TRBJ2-2, with a weak D call TRBD2 (6 bases). The CDR3 consists of 14 residues. The V end lost 1 base, the J end lost 4 bases, and 7 bases lay between the germline ends. From germline, CDR1 is MDHEN and CDR2 SYDVKM. CDR3 nucleotide sequence: TGTGCCAGCAGTTTATCCGGGGGCACCGGGGAGCTGTTTTTT. Translation gives CASSLSGGTGELFF.

The V and J genes are TRBV2 and TRBJ2-1; TRBD2 is a possible D gene (5 bases). With 9 bases removed from V and 3 bases from J, the gap between germline ends came to 15 bases. The germline V gene has CDR1 SNHLY and CDR2 FYNNEI. This CDR3 has 14 residues. As DNA, the CDR3 is TGTGCCAGTACGGACTCCCACGTCTACAATGAGCAGTTCTTC. It yields the protein CASTDSHVYNEQFF.

The CDR3 sequence: CAWAKGESSYNEQFF. In DNA form, the CDR3 reads TGTGCCTGGGCCAAGGGGGAGAGCTCCTACAATGAGCAGTTCTTC. V gene TRBV30 combines with J gene TRBJ2-1, with a weak D call TRBD1 (6 bases). CDR1 GTSNPN and CDR2 SVGIG come from the germline V gene (reference sequence). This CDR3 spans 15 amino acids. Trimming cost V 5 bases and J 0 bases, with 14 bases left between them.

The V call is TRBV28, the J call TRBJ2-5, with D unclear. V dropped 6 bases and J dropped 0 bases, with 17 bases sitting between them. Germline lookup yields CDR1 MDHEN and CDR2 SYDVKM. This CDR3 is built from 16 residues. Here the CDR3 reads CASSLTPGPNQETQYF. In nucleotides, the CDR3 is TGTGCCAGCAGCCTAACACCGGGCCCCAACCAAGAGACCCAGTACTTC. The full variable domain, with the rest looked up from reference TRBV28 and TRBJ2-5, is DVKVTQSSRYLVKRTGEKVFLECVQDMDHENMFWYRQDPGLGLRLIYFSYDVKMKEKGDIPEGYSVSREKKERFSLILESASTNQTSMYLCASSLTPGPNQETQYFGPGTRLLVL.

This rearrangement joins TRBV7-9 to TRBJ2-2; 7 bases fit TRBD1. J was trimmed by 1 base and V by 5 bases; bases with no gene match: 7. This CDR3 contains 16 residues. CDR1 and CDR2 (germline): SEHNR, FQNEAQ (reference sequence). The CDR3 coding sequence is TGTGCCAGCAGCCCCCACCGGGACAGGAACACCGGGGAGCTGTTTTTT. This codes for CASSPHRDRNTGELFF.

The chain links TRBV5-6 to TRBJ2-7; D may be TRBD2 (5 bases). The CDR3 is 14 amino acids. The ends were cut back, 3 bases at V and 4 bases at J, with 14 bases in the middle. The germline gives CDR1 SGHDT, CDR2 YYEEEE. CDR3 region: CASSWGDSDYEQYF. The CDR3 coding sequence is TGTGCCAGCAGCTGGGGTGATAGCGATTACGAGCAGTACTTC.

This chain uses TRBV6-5 with TRBJ1-1; D gene uncertain. The CDR3 has 12 residues. In germline, CDR1 is MNHEY, CDR2 SVGAGI. V lost 5 bases and J lost 4, with 8 bases in between. CDR3 in amino acids: CASSRIPTEAFF. The DNA of the CDR3 is TGTGCCAGCAGTAGGATCCCCACTGAAGCTTTCTTT.

As regards this clone: A junction boundary mismatches the germline segment, possibly from a read error. This sequence joins TRBV15 and TRBJ2-1; perhaps D is TRBD1 or TRBD2 (5 bases each). The CDR3 length is 15 residues. The germline V gene encodes CDR1 LNHNV and CDR2 YYDKDF (reference sequence). The DNA for the CDR3 is TGTGCCACCAGCAGAGATCGGGGCTCCAACAATGAGCAGTTCTTC. It yields the protein CATSRDRGSNNEQFF.

This chain links TRBV11-2 with TRBJ1-2; D might be TRBD1 (6 bases). From germline, CDR1 is SGHAT and CDR2 FQNNGV. CDR3 length equals 12 residues. Trimming left V 4 bases short and J 6 bases short, with 9 bases between. The CDR3 sequence: CASSSRQDGYTF. The CDR3, as DNA: TGTGCCAGCAGCTCCAGACAGGATGGCTACACCTTC.

The rearrangement joins TRBV25-1 to TRBJ2-7; D uncertain. V gave up 3 bases and J gave up 2 bases, with 8 bases separating them. The CDR3 sequence is 13 residues long. Germline loops: CDR1 MGHDK, CDR2 SYGVNS. Written as DNA, the CDR3 is TGTGCCAGCAGTGATGGGTCTACCTACGAGCAGTACTTC. It yields the protein CASSDGSTYEQYF.

This chain connects TRBV28 to TRBJ2-2; D tentatively fits TRBD1 or TRBD2 (5 bases each). The CDR3 contains 14 residues. CDR1 is MDHEN, CDR2 SYDVKM, per germline. V was trimmed by 9 bases and J by 0 bases, leaving 11 bases between them. The CDR3 protein is CARGRTANTGELFF. For the CDR3, the DNA is TGTGCCAGGGGACGGACCGCGAACACCGGGGAGCTGTTTTTT.

About this clone: The same CDR3 arises from other DNA sequences in this sample as well. Here the CDR3 DNA reads TGTGCCAGCAGTCCAGGAGGGACCGGGGAGCTGTTTTTT. Its protein product is CASSPGGTGELFF. The chain employs TRBV6-5 and TRBJ2-2; a weak D match, TRBD2 (6 bases). Germline CDR1 is MNHEY and CDR2 is SVGAGI. The CDR3 has 13 amino acids. V was shortened by 5 bases and J by 5 bases, with 9 bases between the two germline ends.

The chain combines TRBV9 with TRBJ2-1; no reliable D call. V was cut by 6 bases and J by 5 bases, with 18 bases left in between. The CDR3 spans 15 residues. Germline-derived CDR1 and CDR2 are SGDLS and YYNGEE. The CDR3 loop reads CASNGPEYDHNEQFF. The CDR3, as DNA: TGTGCCAGCAATGGTCCGGAGTACGACCACAATGAGCAGTTCTTC.

The chain uses TRBV12-1 and TRBJ1-2; the table's D call, TRBD1, has no DNA check behind it. TRBV12-1 has pseudogene status. The CDR3 is 13 amino acids. The CDR3 coding sequence is TGTGCCAGCAGCCTTCAGGGGAACTATGGCTACACCTTC. It specifies CASSLQGNYGYTF.

In its sample, this clone was seen once. The V call is TRBV5-4, the J call TRBJ2-7, with D hard to call. CDR3 size: 13 residues. Trimming removed 0 bases from V and 2 bases from J, with 6 bases in between. Germline values: CDR1 SGHNT, CDR2 YYREEE (reference sequence). The CDR3 coding sequence is TGTGCCAGCAGCTTGGTTGGGACCTACGAGCAGTACTTC. Translation: CASSLVGTYEQYF. The whole variable domain, filled in from reference TRBV5-4 and TRBJ2-7, reads ETGVTQSPTHLIKTRGQQVTLRCSSQSGHNTVSWYQQALGQGPQFIFQYYREEENGRGNFPPRFSGLQFPNYSSELNVNALELDDSALYLCASSLVGTYEQYFGPGTRLTVT.

The CDR3: CASSLTRSTDTQYF. In DNA form, the CDR3 reads TGTGCCAGCAGCCTTACAAGGTCCACAGATACGCAGTATTTT. The chain couples TRBV6-5 to TRBJ2-3; no clear D gene. Germline values: CDR1 MNHEY, CDR2 SVGAGI. V lost 6 bases to trimming and J lost 2 bases, with 12 bases between them. The CDR3 runs 14 residues.

CDR3 protein: CASSLGAGLYNQPQHF. DNA of the CDR3: TGTGCCAGCAGCTTAGGGGCAGGGTTGTACAATCAGCCCCAGCATTTT. This rearrangement joins TRBV11-2 to TRBJ1-5, with a possible D match to TRBD1 (5 bases). Germline V gene data show CDR1 as SGHAT and CDR2 as FQNNGV. CDR3 size: 16 residues. V was clipped by 1 base and J by 3 bases, with 13 bases between them.

This rearrangement joins TRBV4-3 to TRBJ1-2; D remains ambiguous. The germline CDR1 and CDR2 sequences are LGHNA and YSLEER. The CDR3 sequence is 13 residues long. Trimming shortened V by 4 bases and J by 5 bases, and 11 bases separated the two germline ends. The CDR3 DNA follows: TGCGCCAGCAGCCTCAGCCCCGGTTATGGCTACACCTTC. It yields the protein CASSLSPGYGYTF.

With regard to this clone: The same CDR3 can be traced to other DNA sequences in this sample. The chain employs TRBV9 and TRBJ2-2; D call uncertain. CDR1 is SGDLS and CDR2 is YYNGEE in the germline V gene. Trimming took 2 bases from V and 7 from J, leaving 3 bases between them. CDR3 length: 11 amino acids. The DNA of the CDR3 is TGTGCCAGCAGCGTGGGCGGGGAGCTGTTTTTT. It is translated as CASSVGGELFF.